This entry features one T cell receptor beta chain sequence. The CDR3 has 16 amino acids. J was trimmed by 6 bases and V by 6 bases; bases with no gene match: 12. Germline assignment: CDR1 KGHSH and CDR2 LQKENI. These data originate in a study of blood T cell repertoires in COVID-19. Cohort placement rested on clinical history that participants reported themselves. Symptom resolution, clearance, or two negative PCRs marked the recovered donors of Cohort 3. Original data processing: Scientists estimated how many nucleated cells there were by amplifying reference gene primers. Repertoires were generated with immunoSEQ multiplex PCR, while TCRdb's copy carries only in-frame clones and drops some. V and J calls and clone size are given by that table; D and trimming were obtained from the DNA. Seen here are roughly 310,000 clones, more than 90% observed once, and the top ten hold 2.6%.

The specimen sequenced was PBMCs or T cells enriched from blood (not recorded which). The TCR originated in a man in his sixties who had recovered from COVID-19. The rearrangement links TRBV18 to TRBJ2-2; 8 bases agree with TRBD1. The CDR3 loop reads CASSQTTTGVAGELFF. CDR3 DNA: TGTGCCAGCTCCCAAACGACGACAGGGGTTGCCGGGGAGCTGTTTTTT.